This T cell receptor beta chain appears in the sequencing data of a study of shared T cell receptors in the human thymus. Sequenced by immunoSEQ multiplex PCR; TCRdb stores in-frame clones only, minus some. The table shows about 380,000 clones, with just under 95% occurring only once. The CDR3 spans 17 residues. Trimming pared 0 bases from V and 2 bases from J, leaving 16 bases between. The germline V gene has CDR1 SGHTA and CDR2 FQGNSA. Sequencing was carried out using thymocytes. The receptor was derived from a human donor. The V call is TRBV7-2, the J call TRBJ1-1; D is possibly TRBD1 (5 bases). The CDR3 region has the DNA TGTGCCAGCAGCTTAGCCCGGCGACTGGGACCCAACACTGAAGCTTTCTTT. Amino acid sequence: CASSLARRLGPNTEAFF.